This T cell receptor beta chain was sequenced during a study of control samples from healthy donors and cancer patients. The CDR3 is made up of 16 amino acids. CDR1 is SGHNT and CDR2 is YENEEA in the germline V gene. The V gene lost 3 bases and the J gene lost 6 bases, with 20 bases spanning the gap. Measured with immunoSEQ multiplex PCR; TCRdb has only the in-frame clones, and not every one. The profile shows about 95,000 clones, approximately 89% of them singletons. Sequences were obtained from blood. This clonotype was obtained from a woman in her twenties or thirties in good health. The V gene is TRBV11-3, the J gene TRBJ1-2; D is possibly TRBD1 (5 bases). The CDR3 region is CASSFGRAVVEDGYTF. In DNA form, the CDR3 reads TGTGCCAGCAGCTTCGGCAGGGCGGTAGTAGAGGATGGCTACACCTTC.